These 32 T cell receptor beta chains originate from one sample sequenced in a study of OX40 agonist ivuxolimab in advanced cancers. The repertoire was sequenced with immunoSEQ multiplex PCR; TCRdb's copy has only in-frame clones and lacks some. The sample lists some 120,000 clones; 85% to 95% were seen once. The sample here was CD4+ or CD8+ T cells sorted from blood, taken in a trial of the OX40 agonist ivuxolimab. The receptors derive from an adult with an advanced solid tumor such as melanoma, head and neck, liver or kidney cancer.

V gene TRBV6-5 combines with J gene TRBJ2-7, with TRBD2 matching over 8 bases. Germline CDR1 MNHEY, CDR2 SVGAGI. J gave up 7 bases and V 4 bases, and 12 bases lay outside the gene matches. The CDR3 covers 15 residues. The CDR3 loop reads CASSSSGTSVREQYF. The CDR3 DNA sequence: TGTGCCAGCAGTTCCAGCGGGACTAGTGTTCGAGAGCAGTACTTC.

The genes are TRBV19 and TRBJ2-2, with D possibly being TRBD2 (6 bases). The ends were cut back, 11 bases at V and 4 bases at J, with 20 bases in the middle. Germline V gene lookup returns CDR1 LNHDA and CDR2 SQIVND (reference sequence). The CDR3 extends over 15 amino acids. CDR3 nucleotide sequence: TGTGCCGCATCTTGGGGTAGGCGGGGCACCGGGGAGCTGTTTTTT. Its protein product is CAASWGRRGTGELFF.

The chain is built from TRBV12-5 and TRBJ2-3; weak D call: TRBD2 (6 bases). Trimming stripped 1 base from V and 1 base from J, with 12 bases between. The CDR3 is 16 residues long. Per the germline V gene, CDR1 is LGHNT and CDR2 is FRNRAP. The CDR3 DNA sequence: TGTGCTAGTGGTTTGGCTTACGGCGGGGGCACAGATACGCAGTATTTT. Translation gives CASGLAYGGGTDTQYF. The full variable domain, rest sourced from reference TRBV12-5 and TRBJ2-3, is DARVTQTPRHKVTEMGQEVTMRCQPILGHNTVFWYRQTMMQGLELLAYFRNRAPLDDSGMPKDRFSAEMPDATLATLKIQPSEPRDSAVYFCASGLAYGGGTDTQYFGPGTRLTVL.

The chain employs TRBV29-1 and TRBJ2-3, with 10 bases identical to TRBD2. The length of the CDR3 is 13 residues. Germline CDR1 reads SQVTM; CDR2 reads ANQGSEA. V lost 7 bases to trimming and J lost 3 bases; unmatched junction nucleotides: 4. Here the CDR3 reads CSATSGKTDTQYF. The CDR3 bases are TGCAGCGCCACTAGCGGGAAGACAGATACGCAGTATTTT.

V gene TRBV5-1 combines with J gene TRBJ2-5; TRBD2 might be the D (6 bases). In germline, CDR1 is SGHRS, CDR2 YFSETQ. The germline V and J ends were trimmed by 0 bases and 11 bases, with 20 bases remaining between them. The CDR3 is made up of 15 amino acids. CDR3: CASSLVGSGVGEQYF. For the CDR3, the DNA is TGCGCCAGCAGCTTGGTGGGATCGGGGGTGGGTGAGCAGTACTTC.

This clone was picked up a small number of times. This chain uses TRBV28 with TRBJ2-7, with a possible D match to TRBD2 (6 bases). The CDR3 sequence is 13 residues long. CDR1 and CDR2 from the germline V gene are MDHEN and SYDVKM. V was trimmed by 6 bases and J by 4 bases, leaving 13 bases between them. The CDR3 DNA follows: TGTGCCAGCAGGATAGGGCTAGCGTACGAGCAGTACTTC. Translation gives CASRIGLAYEQYF.

V gene TRBV7-9 combines with J gene TRBJ1-4; no firm D call. The CDR3 has 13 residues. Germline CDR1 and CDR2: SEHNR and FQNEAQ (reference sequence). V was trimmed by 6 bases and J by 4 bases, leaving 9 bases between them. In DNA, the CDR3 is TGTGCCAGCAGGGGATCATTTAATGAAAAACTGTTTTTT. Translating gives CASRGSFNEKLFF.

This clone was recorded once. The rearrangement links TRBV11-2 to TRBJ1-4, with D unresolved. Germline V lookup: CDR1 SGHAT, CDR2 FQNNGV. The CDR3 length is 14 residues. Trimming left V 5 bases short and J 4 bases short, with 11 bases between. CDR3 loop: CASSPATSNEKLFF. CDR3 nucleotides: TGTGCCAGCAGCCCGGCGACCAGTAATGAAAAACTGTTTTTT.

This chain connects TRBV9 to TRBJ1-6; unclear D gene. The germline V gene has CDR1 SGDLS and CDR2 YYNGEE. This CDR3 is 14 amino acids long. V lost 0 bases and J lost 10, with 11 bases in between. The CDR3 nucleotides read TGTGCCAGCAGCGTAGTAGCAGATGGCTCACCCCTCCACTTT. Residues: CASSVVADGSPLHF.

The rearrangement uses TRBV29-1 and TRBJ2-5; 9 bases are a match to TRBD2. V was pared by 4 bases and J by 2 bases, with 8 bases of the junction left unmatched. The germline gives CDR1 SQVTM, CDR2 ANQGSEA. The CDR3 has 15 residues. The CDR3 here is CSVGLAGLLQETQYF. The CDR3 region has the DNA TGCAGCGTTGGTCTAGCGGGACTCTTACAAGAGACCCAGTACTTC. The full variable domain, its missing parts supplied by reference TRBV29-1 and TRBJ2-5, is SAVISQKPSRDICQRGTSLTIQCQVDSQVTMMFWYRQQPGQSLTLIATANQGSEATYESGFVIDKFPISRPNLTFSTLTVSNMSPEDSSIYLCSVGLAGLLQETQYFGPGTRLLVL.

CDR3 in DNA: TGTGCCAGCAGTCCGTTGGACAGAACCCTAGCCAAAAACATTCAGTACTTC. Amino acid sequence: CASSPLDRTLAKNIQYF. The chain links TRBV28 to TRBJ2-4; weak D call: TRBD1 (6 bases). CDR3 length: 17 residues. Germline assignment: CDR1 MDHEN and CDR2 SYDVKM. Trimming removed 5 bases at V and 0 bases at J, with 17 bases between. Combining the CDR3 with reference TRBV28 and TRBJ2-4 gives the whole variable domain DVKVTQSSRYLVKRTGEKVFLECVQDMDHENMFWYRQDPGLGLRLIYFSYDVKMKEKGDIPEGYSVSREKKERFSLILESASTNQTSMYLCASSPLDRTLAKNIQYFGAGTRLSVL.

This rearrangement joins TRBV11-2 to TRBJ2-3; no reliable D call. Germline loops: CDR1 SGHAT, CDR2 FQNNGV. This CDR3 is built from 14 residues. Trimming removed 2 bases at V and 0 bases at J, with 6 bases between. CDR3 loop: CASSLLASTDTQYF. CDR3 in DNA: TGTGCCAGCAGCTTATTGGCTAGCACAGATACGCAGTATTTT.

The rearrangement joins TRBV7-3 to TRBJ2-1; the D is unclear. The V gene lost 5 bases and the J gene lost 0 bases, with 11 bases spanning the gap. Germline loops: CDR1 SGHTA, CDR2 FQGTGA. The CDR3 runs 15 residues. The CDR3 coding sequence is TGTGCCAGCAGCCAAAAGATTAGCTCCTACAATGAGCAGTTCTTC. Its translation is CASSQKISSYNEQFF.

The chain combines TRBV5-1 with TRBJ1-1; no reliable D call. CDR3 length: 16 amino acids. V lost 0 bases and J lost 3, with 15 bases in between. Germline V CDR1 and CDR2: SGHRS, YFSETQ. The CDR3 sequence is CASSLGGYAGDTEAFF. The CDR3 DNA reads TGCGCCAGCAGCTTGGGAGGGTATGCCGGGGACACTGAAGCTTTCTTT.

The V and J genes are TRBV2 and TRBJ2-5; 9 positions agree with TRBD1. V lost 6 bases and J lost 4; bases outside the gene matches: 12. CDR1 and CDR2 (germline): SNHLY, FYNNEI. The CDR3 covers 16 residues. The CDR3 sequence: CASSEGGQGYRETQYF. The CDR3 bases are TGTGCCAGCAGCGAGGGGGGACAGGGCTACCGAGAGACCCAGTACTTC.

The chain joins TRBV11-1 to TRBJ2-2; D possibly corresponds to TRBD1 (5 bases). Trimming shortened V by 6 bases and J by 1 base, and 9 bases separated the two germline ends. This CDR3 comprises 14 residues. Germline CDR1 and CDR2: SGHAT and FQDESV (reference sequence). CDR3 amino acids: CASRLQENTGELFF. CDR3 bases: TGTGCCAGCAGGCTACAGGAGAACACCGGGGAGCTGTTTTTT.

This chain connects TRBV6-5 to TRBJ1-1, with a weak D call TRBD1 (6 bases). Trimming pared 7 bases from V and 1 base from J, leaving 13 bases between. Germline values: CDR1 MNHEY, CDR2 SVGAGI. The CDR3 totals 14 residues. The CDR3 sequence is CASKQGISNTEAFF. In nucleotides, the CDR3 is TGTGCCAGCAAGCAGGGGATATCGAACACTGAAGCTTTCTTT.

V gene TRBV6-1 combines with J gene TRBJ1-5; 9 bases are a match to TRBD1. CDR1 and CDR2 from the germline V gene are MNHNS and SASEGT. The CDR3 is 13 residues long. Losses at the gene ends were 6 bases for V and 7 bases for J; bases not matched to a gene: 4. CDR3 residues: CASRGTGQQPQHF. The CDR3 region has the DNA TGTGCCAGCAGAGGGACAGGGCAACAGCCCCAGCATTTT.

This clone was seen a single time. The chain couples TRBV5-1 to TRBJ2-5, with D possibly being TRBD2 (6 bases). Deletions cut 4 bases from V and 2 bases from J, with 9 bases between. The CDR3 covers 13 residues. CDR1 and CDR2 (germline): SGHRS, YFSETQ. Here the CDR3 reads CASSLGRQETQYF. The CDR3 DNA is TGCGCCAGCAGCCTAGGGAGGCAAGAGACCCAGTACTTC.

The chain links TRBV21-1 to TRBJ1-5. TRBV21-1 is a known pseudogene. The length of the CDR3 is 15 residues. CDR3 sequence: CASSKGENSNQPQHF. The CDR3 DNA follows: TGTGCCAGCAGCAAAGGAGAGAATAGCAATCAGCCCCAGCATTTT.

J is TRBJ1-1 and V is TRBV5-1, with a weak D call TRBD1 (5 bases). Trimming removed 1 base from V and 3 bases from J, with 13 bases in between. The CDR3 sequence is 15 residues long. CDR1 is SGHRS and CDR2 is YFSETQ in the germline V gene. CDR3 in amino acids: CASSLLPGQDTEAFF. CDR3 nucleotide sequence: TGCGCCAGCAGCTTGCTTCCGGGGCAAGACACTGAAGCTTTCTTT.

The chain recombines TRBV27 with TRBJ2-7; 16 nucleotides match TRBD2. J lost 6 bases, V lost 4 bases, and 12 bases had no gene match. The CDR3 loop spans 18 amino acids. The germline V gene has CDR1 MNHEY and CDR2 SMNVEV (reference sequence). The CDR3 DNA sequence: TGTGCCAGCAGTTACGGGACTAGCGGGAGGGCCATCCCCCTCGAGCAGTACTTC. It specifies CASSYGTSGRAIPLEQYF.

The chain links TRBV19 to TRBJ2-1, with D hard to call. Germline V gene data show CDR1 as LNHDA and CDR2 as SQIVND (reference sequence). The CDR3 extends over 13 amino acids. Trimming removed 5 bases at V and 9 bases at J, with 14 bases between. DNA for the CDR3: TGTGCCAGTAGTCGAGATCCCTTAGGTGAGCAGTTCTTC. It encodes CASSRDPLGEQFF.

The chain joins TRBV5-5 to TRBJ2-5, with a possible D match to TRBD1 (6 bases). This CDR3 spans 14 amino acids. Trimming pared 1 base from V and 2 bases from J, leaving 9 bases between. Germline CDR1 is SGHKS and CDR2 is YYEKEE (reference sequence). The CDR3 here is CASSLSGQQETQYF. The CDR3 region has the DNA TGTGCCAGCAGCTTGAGTGGACAGCAAGAGACCCAGTACTTC. Based on the CDR3 plus reference TRBV5-5 and TRBJ2-5, the full variable domain is DAGVTQSPTHLIKTRGQQVTLRCSPISGHKSVSWYQQVLGQGPQFIFQYYEKEERGRGNFPDRFSARQFPNYSSELNVNALLLGDSALYLCASSLSGQQETQYFGPGTRLLVL.

The chain links TRBV7-3 to TRBJ1-1; D call uncertain. Looked up from germline, CDR1 is SGHTA and CDR2 is FQGTGA. This CDR3 spans 13 amino acids. V was clipped by 2 bases and J by 4 bases, with 8 bases between them. The CDR3 nucleotides read TGTGCCAGCAGCTTATCCCCCAGCACTGAAGCTTTCTTT. The encoded protein is CASSLSPSTEAFF.

This chain links TRBV6-1 with TRBJ2-5; D possibly corresponds to TRBD2 (5 bases). Trimming pared 7 bases from V and 9 bases from J, leaving 12 bases between. The CDR3 loop spans 11 amino acids. CDR1 MNHNS and CDR2 SASEGT come from the germline V gene. The CDR3 DNA sequence: TGTGCCAGCAAATCACCGGAGGCCCAGTACTTC. The encoded protein is CASKSPEAQYF.

The chain carries TRBV27 and TRBJ2-1, with 13 bases fitting TRBD2. This CDR3 has 15 residues. The J segment lost 9 bases and the V segment lost 0 bases, leaving 2 bases of the junction unmatched. Germline loops: CDR1 MNHEY, CDR2 SMNVEV (reference sequence). In DNA form, the CDR3 reads TGTGCCAGCAGTTTATCGGGACTAGCGGGACTTGAGCAGTTCTTC. It is translated as CASSLSGLAGLEQFF.

This clone is a singleton in its sample. The chain uses TRBV7-9 and TRBJ2-3, with 7 positions matching TRBD1. The CDR3 is 15 residues long. Germline CDR1 and CDR2: SEHNR and FQNEAQ (reference sequence). V trimming: 1 base; J trimming: 2 bases; junction bases outside the gene matches: 3. This CDR3 reads CASSLGTGYTDTQYF. CDR3 DNA: TGTGCCAGCAGCTTAGGGACAGGCTACACAGATACGCAGTATTTT.

The CDR3 DNA is TGCGCCAGCAGCGGTGGACTAGCGGGAGGTCGCTCCTACAATGAGCAGTTCTTC. As protein: CASSGGLAGGRSYNEQFF. The chain joins TRBV5-1 to TRBJ2-1; 14 bases map to TRBD2. V shed 4 bases and J 0 bases; nucleotides not matched to a gene: 6. The length of the CDR3 is 18 residues. Germline loops: CDR1 SGHRS, CDR2 YFSETQ.

A few counts support this clone. The chain carries TRBV30 and TRBJ1-5, with D hard to call. V lost 0 bases and J 2 bases, leaving 20 bases between the germline ends. Germline lookup yields CDR1 GTSNPN and CDR2 SVGIG (reference sequence). The CDR3 consists of 18 residues. The CDR3 coding sequence is TGTGCCTGGAGTGTACCCCGAAGTCCCGGGGTCGGCAATCAGCCCCAGCATTTT. Residues: CAWSVPRSPGVGNQPQHF.

V gene TRBV6-6 combines with J gene TRBJ2-4, with 7 bases that match TRBD1. In germline, CDR1 is MNHNY, CDR2 SVGAGI (reference sequence). The J segment lost 3 bases and the V segment lost 3 bases, leaving 2 bases of the junction unmatched. This CDR3 contains 14 residues. The CDR3 spells CASSYTGDKNIQYF. The CDR3 bases are TGTGCCAGCAGTTATACAGGGGACAAAAACATTCAGTACTTC.

The chain couples TRBV30 to TRBJ2-5, with unresolved D. The germline V gene encodes CDR1 GTSNPN and CDR2 SVGIG (reference sequence). The CDR3 spans 11 residues. Deletions cut 1 base from V and 3 bases from J, with 3 bases between. The CDR3: CAWSGEETQYF. The CDR3 bases are TGTGCCTGGAGTGGGGAAGAGACCCAGTACTTC.